This T cell receptor beta chain was recovered during a study of blood T cell repertoires in COVID-19. Per the original data handling: Reference gene primer amplification gave estimated nucleated cell counts. Libraries were prepared by immunoSEQ multiplex PCR; TCRdb keeps only in-frame clonotypes and omits some of them. That table supplies the V and J calls and clone size; D and trimming were determined from the DNA. The sample has approximately 280,000 clones, roughly nine tenths seen once. This clone occurred once. The sample contains more than one DNA sequence encoding this CDR3. This CDR3 is 15 amino acids long. Germline assignment: CDR1 SGDLS and CDR2 YYNGEE. Losses at the gene ends were 0 bases for V and 0 bases for J; bases not matched to a gene: 0. For recovered donors of Cohort 3, there were two negative PCRs, clearance, or symptom resolution.

The chain links TRBV9 to TRBJ1-2; TRBD1 aligns across 9 bases. What was sequenced was PBMCs or T cells enriched from blood (not recorded which). The receptor was derived from a woman aged 18-29 years who had recovered from COVID-19. Here the CDR3 reads CASSVGTGANYGYTF. CDR3 DNA sequence: TGTGCCAGCAGCGTAGGGACAGGGGCTAACTATGGCTACACCTTC.